Sequencing of this T cell receptor beta chain was carried out in a study of T cell responses to AZD1222 COVID-19 vaccine. Only in-frame clones appear in the TCRdb table, and some are missing; sequencing was by immunoSEQ multiplex PCR. The sample has over 70,000 clones, around 80% seen once. Turning to this clone: Its cognate antigen is unknown. This sample includes further DNA sequences coding for the same CDR3.

Study findings and constraints: Recipients of two AZD1222 doses showed rising Spike-specific TCR breadth and depth. Donors, mostly white British, included more females; clonal diversity was possibly underestimated. Baseline testing showed seropositivity in only 6 or 7 AZD1222 recipients. Researchers took repertoire samples only after the peak T cell response had come.

V dropped 5 bases and J dropped 2; count of bases not matched to a gene: 2. In germline, CDR1 is MDHEN, CDR2 SYDVKM. CDR3 length: 13 amino acids. The chain employs TRBV28 and TRBJ1-2; TRBD1 agrees at 7 bases. The sequence was obtained from an adult who received the MenACWY meningococcal vaccine as a control. Here the sequenced sample was peripheral blood, taken 28 days after the second dose of the MenACWY control vaccine. The CDR3 here is CASSPGQNYGYTF. For the CDR3, the DNA is TGTGCCAGCAGTCCGGGACAGAACTATGGCTACACCTTC.